Below are 9 T cell receptor beta chains sequenced from a single sample in a study of OX40 agonist ivuxolimab in advanced cancers. The method was the immunoSEQ multiplex PCR assay. TCRdb stores this immuneACCESS table with in-frame sequences only. Part of the clones is absent; in the studies checked, under half of the shortfall reflects unresolved V genes, and no reason is known for the rest. The sample profile shows 78,000 or so clones; roughly 90% of them were found once. Roughly a tenth of the sample is taken by the ten largest. Sequences were derived from CD4+ or CD8+ T cells sorted from blood, sampled in a trial of the OX40 agonist ivuxolimab. The receptors originated from an adult with an advanced solid tumor such as melanoma, head and neck, liver or kidney cancer.

The V gene is TRBV9, the J gene TRBJ2-7; D unresolved. V dropped 4 bases and J dropped 0 bases, with 23 bases sitting between them. The germline V gene has CDR1 SGDLS and CDR2 YYNGEE. The CDR3 consists of 18 residues. Here the CDR3 DNA reads TGTGCCAGCAGCCCCAGCGAGTCACACGCCGAGAGCTCCTACGAGCAGTACTTC. Residues: CASSPSESHAESSYEQYF.

The chain carries TRBV10-2 and TRBJ2-1; no clear D. This CDR3 is 13 amino acids long. Germline assignment: CDR1 WSHSY and CDR2 SAAADI. V lost 2 bases and J lost 4, with 6 bases in between. The CDR3 DNA reads TGCGCCAGCAGTGAGACTTTTTACAATGAGCAGTTCTTC. It specifies CASSETFYNEQFF.

The genes are TRBV29-1 and TRBJ2-2, with D unclear. The CDR3 is made up of 11 amino acids. The ends were cut back, 5 bases at V and 5 bases at J, with 6 bases in the middle. Germline-derived CDR1 and CDR2 are SQVTM and ANQGSEA. The CDR3 loop is CSVLLTGELFF. In DNA form, the CDR3 reads TGCAGCGTTCTCTTGACCGGGGAGCTGTTTTTT.

The chain carries TRBV5-1 and TRBJ1-6; D not resolved. The germline gives CDR1 SGHRS, CDR2 YFSETQ. The CDR3 length is 12 residues. The germline V and J ends were trimmed by 3 bases and 5 bases, with 3 bases remaining between them. In DNA, the CDR3 is TGCGCCAGCAGCTACAATAATTCACCCCTCCACTTT. It yields the protein CASSYNNSPLHF.

The V and J genes are TRBV7-9 and TRBJ1-5, with unresolved D. CDR1 and CDR2 from the germline V gene are SEHNR and FQNEAQ (reference sequence). This CDR3 contains 12 residues. With 5 bases removed from V and 4 bases from J, the gap between germline ends came to 6 bases. This CDR3 is CASSPDNQPQHF. The CDR3 DNA is TGTGCCAGCAGCCCCGATAATCAGCCCCAGCATTTT.

The gene calls are TRBV7-3 and TRBJ2-1; the D is unclear. V gave up 4 bases and J gave up 0 bases, with 7 bases separating them. The CDR3 totals 14 residues. Germline V gene lookup returns CDR1 SGHTA and CDR2 FQGTGA. CDR3 in amino acids: CASSSQDSYNEQFF. CDR3 nucleotide sequence: TGTGCCAGCAGCTCTCAGGACTCCTACAATGAGCAGTTCTTC.

The chain recombines TRBV19 with TRBJ1-2; D perhaps matches TRBD1 (6 bases). Germline V gene data show CDR1 as LNHDA and CDR2 as SQIVND (reference sequence). The CDR3 runs 13 residues. Trimming pared 9 bases from V and 4 bases from J, leaving 15 bases between. CDR3 coding DNA: TGTGCCAGCCTCGGACAGTTCCGCTATGGCTACACCTTC. As protein: CASLGQFRYGYTF.

This clone was seen a single time. The genes are TRBV5-5 and TRBJ2-7, with 7 nucleotides matching TRBD1. V trimming: 4 bases; J trimming: 7 bases; junction bases outside the gene matches: 5. Germline assignment: CDR1 SGHKS and CDR2 YYEKEE (reference sequence). The CDR3 totals 12 residues. CDR3 in amino acids: CASSPTGWEQYF. The CDR3, as DNA: TGTGCCAGCAGCCCGACAGGGTGGGAGCAGTACTTC.

The V call is TRBV10-1, the J call TRBJ2-1, with TRBD1 matching 7 bases. With 11 bases clipped from V and 4 bases from J, the junction kept 8 bases outside the gene matches. CDR3 size: 13 residues. CDR1 is WNHNN, CDR2 SYGVQD, per germline (reference sequence). The CDR3 loop is CALRGLSYNEQFF. The CDR3 DNA follows: TGCGCCTTGAGGGGGCTAAGTTACAATGAGCAGTTCTTC.